This TCR beta chain is from a study of blood T cell repertoires in COVID-19. Across the whole study: PBMCs, B-cell-depleted T cells, or T cells were the source of the cDNA or gDNA that made up the material.

The assay was immunoSEQ multiplex PCR, and TCRdb's table has in-frame clones only and misses some. The profile shows 120,000 or so clones, around 85% of them singletons. V lost 6 bases to trimming and J lost 13 bases; unmatched junction nucleotides: 20. This CDR3 has 15 residues. Germline CDR1 reads MDHEN; CDR2 reads SYDVKM. The sample consisted of peripheral blood. The clonotype comes from a man under 40 with COVID-19, enrolled during active disease. The chain carries TRBV28 and TRBJ1-2; 7 positions agree with TRBD1. CDR3 protein: CASRGQGGEGRRSTF. The CDR3 DNA reads as TGTGCCAGCAGAGGTCAAGGGGGCGAGGGGCGTCGTAGCACCTTC.